A selection of T cell receptor beta chains follows, all from one sample in a study of control samples from healthy donors and cancer patients. The method was immunoSEQ multiplex PCR; TCRdb's version includes in-frame clones alone and lacks a portion of them. The sample holds about 160,000 clones, 80% to 95% seen once. The sequenced sample was blood. Receptors originate from a man aged 18 to 35 in good health. Each CDR3 is given with its conserved first and last residue. D genes are given only for firm matches. Part of the rows lack a size; the others show once, few, many or a class for expanded clones.

clone_size: once; v_call: TRBV25-1; j_call: TRBJ2-7; d_call: -; cdr3_nt: TGTGCCAGCAGTGGGACCACTCCCTACGAGCAGTACTTC; cdr3_aa: CASSGTTPYEQYF
clone_size: -; v_call: TRBV6-6; j_call: TRBJ1-1; d_call: -; cdr3_nt: TGTGCCAGCAGCCGCCGGGGGGGCGGTGGCACTGAAGCTTTCTTT; cdr3_aa: CASSRRGGGGTEAFF
clone_size: -; v_call: TRBV2; j_call: TRBJ1-1; d_call: -; cdr3_nt: TGTGCCAGCAGACAAGGACAGAGAAGCGATGAAGCTTTCTTT; cdr3_aa: CASRQGQRSDEAFF
clone_size: -; v_call: TRBV7-2; j_call: TRBJ2-1; d_call: -; cdr3_nt: TGTGCCAGCAGCTTAGGGGACTTTTGGAGCTCCTACAATGAGCAGTTCTTC; cdr3_aa: CASSLGDFWSSYNEQFF
clone_size: -; v_call: TRBV6-1; j_call: TRBJ1-1; d_call: TRBD1; cdr3_nt: TGTGCCAGCAGTGAACGGACAGGGAACACTGAAGCTTTCTTT; cdr3_aa: CASSERTGNTEAFF
clone_size: -; v_call: TRBV5-1; j_call: TRBJ2-3; d_call: -; cdr3_nt: TGCGCCAGCAGCTTGGTTTCTCTCGCAGGTACGCAGTATTTT; cdr3_aa: CASSLVSLAGTQYF
clone_size: -; v_call: TRBV7-9; j_call: TRBJ2-7; d_call: -; cdr3_nt: TGTGCCAGCAGCTTGGACCCCTACGAGCAGTACTTC; cdr3_aa: CASSLDPYEQYF
clone_size: -; v_call: TRBV27; j_call: TRBJ1-2; d_call: -; cdr3_nt: TGTGCCAGCAGTTCGTACAGAGTAACGGGGGGCTACACCTTC; cdr3_aa: CASSSYRVTGGYTF
clone_size: -; v_call: TRBV5-8; j_call: TRBJ1-2; d_call: -; cdr3_nt: TGTGCCAGCAGCTTTATCAGGGGAGATGGCTACACCTTC; cdr3_aa: CASSFIRGDGYTF
clone_size: -; v_call: TRBV29-1; j_call: TRBJ2-1; d_call: TRBD1; cdr3_nt: TGCAGCGTTGAAGGGACAGGGGTTAATGAGCAGTTCTTC; cdr3_aa: CSVEGTGVNEQFF
clone_size: -; v_call: TRBV18; j_call: TRBJ2-2; d_call: -; cdr3_nt: TGTGCCAGCGCGACAGTCCTCACCGGGGAGCTGTTTTTT; cdr3_aa: CASATVLTGELFF
clone_size: -; v_call: TRBV2; j_call: TRBJ2-1; d_call: -; cdr3_nt: TGTGCCAGCAGTCGGACAGTAGTGGGCTACAATGAGCAGTTCTTC; cdr3_aa: CASSRTVVGYNEQFF
clone_size: -; v_call: TRBV7-9; j_call: TRBJ1-1; d_call: -; cdr3_nt: TGTGCCAGCATGCGGGGAGACACTGAAGCTTTCTTT; cdr3_aa: CASMRGDTEAFF
clone_size: -; v_call: TRBV7-7; j_call: TRBJ2-2; d_call: -; cdr3_nt: TGTGCTAGCAGCTCCGGACGGCCTGGGTCCGGGGAGCTGTTTTTT; cdr3_aa: CASSSGRPGSGELFF
clone_size: -; v_call: TRBV9; j_call: TRBJ2-3; d_call: -; cdr3_nt: TGTGCCAGCAGCGCAGGAGGTCGCGCTGTTAGCACAGATACGCAGTATTTT; cdr3_aa: CASSAGGRAVSTDTQYF
clone_size: -; v_call: TRBV28; j_call: TRBJ1-1; d_call: -; cdr3_nt: TGTGCCAGCAGTTTATCTAACACTGAAGCTTTCTTT; cdr3_aa: CASSLSNTEAFF
clone_size: -; v_call: TRBV15; j_call: TRBJ1-2; d_call: TRBD1; cdr3_nt: TGTGCCACCCAGGGACAGACGTATGGCTACACCTTC; cdr3_aa: CATQGQTYGYTF
clone_size: once; v_call: TRBV7-9; j_call: TRBJ2-7; d_call: TRBD2; cdr3_nt: TGTGCCAGCAGCCGGACTAGCGGGCCCTACGAGCAGTACTTC; cdr3_aa: CASSRTSGPYEQYF
clone_size: -; v_call: TRBV6-5; j_call: TRBJ1-2; d_call: TRBD1; cdr3_nt: TGTGCCAGCAGTCTGGGGACAGGGTATGGCTACACCTTC; cdr3_aa: CASSLGTGYGYTF
clone_size: -; v_call: TRBV4-1; j_call: TRBJ2-2; d_call: TRBD1; cdr3_nt: TGCGCCAGCAGCCCCCGGGACAGGGCCGGGGAGCTGTTTTTT; cdr3_aa: CASSPRDRAGELFF
clone_size: -; v_call: TRBV3-1/TRBV3-2; j_call: TRBJ1-4; d_call: -; cdr3_nt: TGTGCCAGCAGCCCGAGGGACGGGGGGCGGGAAAAACTGTTTTTT; cdr3_aa: CASSPRDGGREKLFF
clone_size: -; v_call: TRBV2; j_call: TRBJ1-1; d_call: -; cdr3_nt: TGTGCCAGCAAGTGGGGAGGGGACACTGAAGCTTTCTTT; cdr3_aa: CASKWGGDTEAFF
clone_size: -; v_call: TRBV28; j_call: TRBJ1-2; d_call: -; cdr3_nt: TGTGCCAGCATCAACCTAGGATCCGGTGGCTACACCTTC; cdr3_aa: CASINLGSGGYTF
clone_size: -; v_call: TRBV5-6; j_call: TRBJ2-5; d_call: -; cdr3_nt: TGTGCCAGCAGGCCCGGGGCCCACCAAGAGACCCAGTACTTC; cdr3_aa: CASRPGAHQETQYF
clone_size: -; v_call: TRBV30; j_call: TRBJ2-5; d_call: TRBD1; cdr3_nt: TGTGCCTGGAGGGTAGGGGGCCTGGAGACCCAGTACTTC; cdr3_aa: CAWRVGGLETQYF
clone_size: -; v_call: TRBV2; j_call: TRBJ1-5; d_call: -; cdr3_nt: TGTGCCAGCTCCCCCGGGGGTAGTGGGCAGCCCCAGCATTTT; cdr3_aa: CASSPGGSGQPQHF
clone_size: -; v_call: TRBV6-5; j_call: TRBJ2-1; d_call: -; cdr3_nt: TGTGCCAGCAGTCTCTGGGACCAGCAGTTCTTC; cdr3_aa: CASSLWDQQFF
clone_size: -; v_call: TRBV3-1/TRBV3-2; j_call: TRBJ2-7; d_call: -; cdr3_nt: TGTGCCAGCAGCCAAGGTTCAGGGGACTACGAGCAGTACTTC; cdr3_aa: CASSQGSGDYEQYF
clone_size: -; v_call: TRBV7-2; j_call: TRBJ2-7; d_call: -; cdr3_nt: TGTGCCAGCAGCGCGCCCGCGGGCTCCGAGCAGTACTTC; cdr3_aa: CASSAPAGSEQYF
clone_size: -; v_call: TRBV28; j_call: TRBJ2-7; d_call: -; cdr3_nt: TGTGCCAGCAGTTTAAACAGATTCTCCTACGAGCAGTACTTC; cdr3_aa: CASSLNRFSYEQYF
clone_size: -; v_call: TRBV19; j_call: TRBJ1-6; d_call: TRBD1; cdr3_nt: TGTGCCAGTACCCACAGGGGAAATTCACCCCTCCACTTT; cdr3_aa: CASTHRGNSPLHF
clone_size: -; v_call: TRBV5-1; j_call: TRBJ1-2; d_call: -; cdr3_nt: TGCGCCAGCAGCCCAGACACCTATGGCTACACCTTC; cdr3_aa: CASSPDTYGYTF
clone_size: -; v_call: TRBV2; j_call: TRBJ2-7; d_call: -; cdr3_nt: TGTGCCAGCAGGGGGCGGTACGAGCAGTACTTC; cdr3_aa: CASRGRYEQYF
clone_size: -; v_call: TRBV4-2; j_call: TRBJ2-7; d_call: TRBD1; cdr3_nt: TGTGCCAGCAGCCAAGACGGGGACAGGGTGTACGAGCAGTACTTC; cdr3_aa: CASSQDGDRVYEQYF
clone_size: -; v_call: TRBV20-1; j_call: TRBJ2-7; d_call: -; cdr3_nt: TGCAGTGCTAGGAGAGATTACGAGCAGTACTTC; cdr3_aa: CSARRDYEQYF
clone_size: -; v_call: TRBV5-1; j_call: TRBJ2-1; d_call: -; cdr3_nt: TGCGCCAGCAGCTTGGCCAGGGACGTAAACTACAATGAGCAGTTCTTC; cdr3_aa: CASSLARDVNYNEQFF
clone_size: once; v_call: TRBV19; j_call: TRBJ1-4; d_call: TRBD1; cdr3_nt: TGTGCCAGCGGGGACAGGGGTTGGGAAAAACTGTTTTTT; cdr3_aa: CASGDRGWEKLFF
clone_size: -; v_call: TRBV10-3; j_call: TRBJ1-1; d_call: -; cdr3_nt: TGTGCCATCAGTGACCCCCGGGGGTTTGGGACTGAAGCTTTCTTT; cdr3_aa: CAISDPRGFGTEAFF
clone_size: -; v_call: TRBV7-9; j_call: TRBJ2-2; d_call: -; cdr3_nt: TGTGCCGGCGAGATACTAGCGAACACCGGGGAGCTGTTTTTT; cdr3_aa: CAGEILANTGELFF
clone_size: -; v_call: TRBV27; j_call: TRBJ2-1; d_call: -; cdr3_nt: TGTGCCAGCAGCAATCCGTTAACCGGGACCCTCTACAATGAGCAGTTCTTC; cdr3_aa: CASSNPLTGTLYNEQFF
clone_size: -; v_call: TRBV6-5; j_call: TRBJ2-7; d_call: TRBD1; cdr3_nt: TGTGCCAGCAGTTACTCGACAGGGTCTGCCTACGAGCAGTACTTC; cdr3_aa: CASSYSTGSAYEQYF
clone_size: once; v_call: TRBV5-1; j_call: TRBJ1-5; d_call: -; cdr3_nt: TGCGCCAGCAGCTTGGCCCGGGGGGTAGATCAGCCCCAGCATTTT; cdr3_aa: CASSLARGVDQPQHF
clone_size: -; v_call: TRBV19; j_call: TRBJ1-5; d_call: -; cdr3_nt: TGTGCCAGTAGTATAGGGGTTTTGGGAGGGGCCCAGCATTTT; cdr3_aa: CASSIGVLGGAQHF
clone_size: -; v_call: TRBV19; j_call: TRBJ2-6; d_call: TRBD1; cdr3_nt: TGTGCCAGTGGGGAGACAGGGCGGGGGGCCAACGTCCTGACTTTC; cdr3_aa: CASGETGRGANVLTF
clone_size: -; v_call: TRBV19; j_call: TRBJ1-4; d_call: TRBD1; cdr3_nt: TGTGCCAGTAGTATACGGACAGGCGAGGAAAAACTGTTTTTT; cdr3_aa: CASSIRTGEEKLFF
clone_size: -; v_call: TRBV12-1; j_call: TRBJ2-7; d_call: -; cdr3_nt: TGTGCCAGCAGCTTGGGGCCCCGAAGGGGCGAGCAGTACTTC; cdr3_aa: CASSLGPRRGEQYF
clone_size: -; v_call: TRBV19; j_call: TRBJ2-7; d_call: -; cdr3_nt: TGTGCCAGTAGTATAGCGCGAGGCGGGTACGAGCAGTACTTC; cdr3_aa: CASSIARGGYEQYF
clone_size: -; v_call: TRBV24-1; j_call: TRBJ2-1; d_call: -; cdr3_nt: TGTGCCACCAGTGATTTCGGGTCTACCAATGAGCAGTTCTTC; cdr3_aa: CATSDFGSTNEQFF
clone_size: -; v_call: TRBV19; j_call: TRBJ1-2; d_call: TRBD1; cdr3_nt: TGTGCCAGTAGTTATTATGACAGGGAGTTAGGCTACACCTTC; cdr3_aa: CASSYYDRELGYTF
clone_size: -; v_call: TRBV4-2; j_call: TRBJ2-5; d_call: TRBD2; cdr3_nt: TGTGCCAGCAGCCCACCGGGCGGGGGGGGCCCGGAGACCCAGTACTTC; cdr3_aa: CASSPPGGGGPETQYF
clone_size: -; v_call: TRBV28; j_call: TRBJ1-1; d_call: TRBD1; cdr3_nt: TGTGCCAGCAGTCATCCTCTCGGGACAGGAGTACGAAATCCAAACACTGAAGCTTTCTTT; cdr3_aa: CASSHPLGTGVRNPNTEAFF
clone_size: -; v_call: TRBV5-4; j_call: TRBJ2-1; d_call: TRBD2; cdr3_nt: TGTGCCAGCAGCTTGCAAGTTGGGACTACTTTTTACAATGAGCAGTTCTTC; cdr3_aa: CASSLQVGTTFYNEQFF
clone_size: -; v_call: TRBV19; j_call: TRBJ2-1; d_call: TRBD2; cdr3_nt: TGTGCCAGTACCCTGGGAGCGGGGGCCACCTACAATGAGCAGTTCTTC; cdr3_aa: CASTLGAGATYNEQFF
clone_size: -; v_call: TRBV6-2/TRBV6-3; j_call: TRBJ2-3; d_call: TRBD2; cdr3_nt: TGTGCCAGCAGTTACGGCGGGGGAGAATGGGATACGCAGTATTTT; cdr3_aa: CASSYGGGEWDTQYF
clone_size: -; v_call: TRBV5-4; j_call: TRBJ1-3; d_call: -; cdr3_nt: TGTGCCAGCAGCTTGGGCCCGAGCTCTGGAAACACCATATATTTT; cdr3_aa: CASSLGPSSGNTIYF
clone_size: -; v_call: TRBV5-4; j_call: TRBJ1-1; d_call: TRBD1; cdr3_nt: TGTGCCAGCAGCTTGACAGGGGAGGGTCGCCCTGAAGCTTTCTTT; cdr3_aa: CASSLTGEGRPEAFF
clone_size: -; v_call: TRBV25-1; j_call: TRBJ2-7; d_call: -; cdr3_nt: TGTGCCAGCAGGGGGTGGGGGCTTCCCGGCGAGCAGTACTTC; cdr3_aa: CASRGWGLPGEQYF
clone_size: -; v_call: TRBV4-2; j_call: TRBJ2-7; d_call: -; cdr3_nt: TGTGCCAGCAGCCAGGTTATCCAGGGGATTTCCTACGAGCAGTACTTC; cdr3_aa: CASSQVIQGISYEQYF
clone_size: -; v_call: TRBV6-5; j_call: TRBJ1-1; d_call: -; cdr3_nt: TGTGCCAGCAGTTATGGAACCACTGAAGCTTTCTTT; cdr3_aa: CASSYGTTEAFF
clone_size: -; v_call: TRBV19; j_call: TRBJ1-5; d_call: TRBD1; cdr3_nt: TGTGCCAGTAGCATAGGCCGGACAGGGTATCAGCCCCAGCATTTT; cdr3_aa: CASSIGRTGYQPQHF